This T cell receptor beta chain is drawn from a study of blood T cell repertoires in COVID-19. Study-level background: Nucleic acid was either cDNA or gDNA, and it came from T cells, B-cell-depleted T cells, or PBMCs.

The V gene's germline CDR1 is SEHNR and CDR2 FQNEAQ (reference sequence). Trimming removed 5 bases from V and 6 bases from J, with 16 bases in between. This CDR3 comprises 14 residues. Method: immunoSEQ multiplex PCR; TCRdb's copy keeps in-frame clones and lacks some. The data hold 200,000 to 300,000 clones, with around 87% observed a single time. The material sequenced was peripheral blood. The clonotype originates from a woman aged 55 to 70 with COVID-19, enrolled during active disease. The rearrangement joins TRBV7-9 to TRBJ1-1; D ambiguous. The CDR3 loop is CASSLEVRRAEAFF. In DNA form, the CDR3 reads TGTGCCAGCAGCCTAGAGGTACGACGGGCTGAAGCTTTCTTT. Drawing the rest from reference TRBV7-9 and TRBJ1-1, the complete variable domain is DTGVSQNPRHKITKRGQNVTFRCDPISEHNRLYWYRQTLGQGPEFLTYFQNEAQLEKSRLLSDRFSAERPKGSFSTLEIQRTEQGDSAMYLCASSLEVRRAEAFFGQGTRLTVV.